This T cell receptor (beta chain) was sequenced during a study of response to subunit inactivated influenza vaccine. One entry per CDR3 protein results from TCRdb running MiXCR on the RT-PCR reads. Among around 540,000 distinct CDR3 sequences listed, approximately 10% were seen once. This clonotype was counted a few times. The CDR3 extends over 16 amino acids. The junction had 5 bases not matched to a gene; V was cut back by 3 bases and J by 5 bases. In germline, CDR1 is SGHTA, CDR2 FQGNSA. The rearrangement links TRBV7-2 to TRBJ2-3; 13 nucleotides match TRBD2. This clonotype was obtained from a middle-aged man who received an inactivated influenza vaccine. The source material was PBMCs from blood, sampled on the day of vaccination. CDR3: CASSFTSGGAIDTQYF. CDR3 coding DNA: TGTGCCAGCAGCTTCACTAGCGGGGGGGCCATAGATACGCAGTATTTT.